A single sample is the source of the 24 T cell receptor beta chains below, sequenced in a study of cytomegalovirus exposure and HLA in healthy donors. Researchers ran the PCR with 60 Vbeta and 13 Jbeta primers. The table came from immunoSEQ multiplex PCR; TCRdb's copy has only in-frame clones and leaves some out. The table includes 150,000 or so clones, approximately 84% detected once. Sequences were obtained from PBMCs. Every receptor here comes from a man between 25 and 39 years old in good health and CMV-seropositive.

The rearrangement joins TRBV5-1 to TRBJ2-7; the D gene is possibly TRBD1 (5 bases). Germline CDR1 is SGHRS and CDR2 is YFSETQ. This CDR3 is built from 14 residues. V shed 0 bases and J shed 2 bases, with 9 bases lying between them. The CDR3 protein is CASSLGSGTYEQYF. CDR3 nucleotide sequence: TGCGCCAGCAGCTTGGGTTCAGGGACCTACGAGCAGTACTTC.

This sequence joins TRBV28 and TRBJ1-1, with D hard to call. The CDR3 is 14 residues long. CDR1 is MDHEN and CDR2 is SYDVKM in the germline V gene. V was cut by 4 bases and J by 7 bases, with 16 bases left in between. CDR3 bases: TGTGCCAGCAGTTCCCGTCCAGGAAGAATTGAAGCTTTCTTT. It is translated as CASSSRPGRIEAFF. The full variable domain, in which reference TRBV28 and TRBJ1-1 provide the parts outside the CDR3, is DVKVTQSSRYLVKRTGEKVFLECVQDMDHENMFWYRQDPGLGLRLIYFSYDVKMKEKGDIPEGYSVSREKKERFSLILESASTNQTSMYLCASSSRPGRIEAFFGQGTRLTVV.

The CDR3 protein is CASGQAANTEAFF. CDR3 bases: TGTGCCAGCGGACAGGCCGCGAACACTGAAGCTTTCTTT. The chain uses TRBV19 and TRBJ1-1, with 7 nucleotides matching TRBD1. The CDR3 loop spans 13 amino acids. The ends lost 9 bases at V and 1 base at J; junction bases unmatched: 5. Germline V gene data show CDR1 as LNHDA and CDR2 as SQIVND (reference sequence).

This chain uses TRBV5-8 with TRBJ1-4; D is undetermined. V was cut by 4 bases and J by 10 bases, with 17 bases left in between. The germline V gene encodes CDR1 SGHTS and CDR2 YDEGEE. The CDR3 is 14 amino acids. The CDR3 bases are TGTGCCAGCAGCCTCGACCAACCAGGTGGAAAACTGTTTTTT. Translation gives CASSLDQPGGKLFF.

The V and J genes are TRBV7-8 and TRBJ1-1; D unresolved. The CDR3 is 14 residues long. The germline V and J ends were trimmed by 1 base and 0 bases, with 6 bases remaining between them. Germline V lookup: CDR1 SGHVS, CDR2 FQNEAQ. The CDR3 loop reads CASSLGPLNTEAFF. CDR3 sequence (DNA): TGTGCCAGCAGCTTAGGTCCATTGAACACTGAAGCTTTCTTT.

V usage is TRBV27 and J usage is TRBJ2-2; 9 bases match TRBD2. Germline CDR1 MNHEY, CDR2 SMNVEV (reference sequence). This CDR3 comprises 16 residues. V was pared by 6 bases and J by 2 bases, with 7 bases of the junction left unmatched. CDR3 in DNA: TGTGCCAGCAGGAACCCGGGACTAGCCAACACCGGGGAGCTGTTTTTT. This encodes CASRNPGLANTGELFF.

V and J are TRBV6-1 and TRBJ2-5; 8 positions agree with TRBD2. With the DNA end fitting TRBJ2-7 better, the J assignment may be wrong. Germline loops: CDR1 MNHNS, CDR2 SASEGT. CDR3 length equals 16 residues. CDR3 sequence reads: CASSEWGSGNSYEQYF. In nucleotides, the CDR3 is TGTGCCAGCAGTGAATGGGGTAGCGGGAACTCCTACGAGCAGTACTTC.

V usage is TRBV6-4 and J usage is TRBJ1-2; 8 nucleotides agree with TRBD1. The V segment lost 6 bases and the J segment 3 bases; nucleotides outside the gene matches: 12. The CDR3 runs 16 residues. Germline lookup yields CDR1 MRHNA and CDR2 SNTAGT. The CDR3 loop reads CASSPTGGVGHYGYTF. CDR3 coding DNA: TGTGCCAGCAGCCCAACAGGGGGAGTCGGGCACTATGGCTACACCTTC.

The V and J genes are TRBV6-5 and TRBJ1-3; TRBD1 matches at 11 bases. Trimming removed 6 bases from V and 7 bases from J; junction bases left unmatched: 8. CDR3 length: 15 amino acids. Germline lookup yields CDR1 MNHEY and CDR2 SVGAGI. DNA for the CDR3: TGTGCCAGCAGCCGCCGGACAGGGGGCCTCAACACCATATATTTT. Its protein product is CASSRRTGGLNTIYF.

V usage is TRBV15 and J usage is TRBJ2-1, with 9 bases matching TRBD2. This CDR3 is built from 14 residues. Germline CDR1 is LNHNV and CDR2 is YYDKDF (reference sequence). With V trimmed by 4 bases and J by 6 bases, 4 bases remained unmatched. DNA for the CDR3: TGTGCCACCAGCATCCGAGCGGGAGGCAATGAGCAGTTCTTC. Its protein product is CATSIRAGGNEQFF. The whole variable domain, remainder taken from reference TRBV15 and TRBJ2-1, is DAMVIQNPRYQVTQFGKPVTLSCSQTLNHNVMYWYQQKSSQAPKLLFHYYDKDFNNEADTPDNFQSRRPNTSFCFLDIRSPGLGDTAMYLCATSIRAGGNEQFFGPGTRLTVL.

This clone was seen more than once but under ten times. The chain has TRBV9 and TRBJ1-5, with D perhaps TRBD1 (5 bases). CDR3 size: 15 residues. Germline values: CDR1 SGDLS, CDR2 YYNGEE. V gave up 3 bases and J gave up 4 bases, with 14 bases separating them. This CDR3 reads CASSALGQANQPQHF. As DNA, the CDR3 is TGTGCCAGCAGCGCCCTGGGGCAGGCGAATCAGCCCCAGCATTTT.

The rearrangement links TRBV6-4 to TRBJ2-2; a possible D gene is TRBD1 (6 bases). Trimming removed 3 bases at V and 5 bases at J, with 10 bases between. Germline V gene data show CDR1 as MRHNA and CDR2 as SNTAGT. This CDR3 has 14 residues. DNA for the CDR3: TGTGCCAGCAGTGAAGGGACATCAACCGGGGAGCTGTTTTTT. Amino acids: CASSEGTSTGELFF.

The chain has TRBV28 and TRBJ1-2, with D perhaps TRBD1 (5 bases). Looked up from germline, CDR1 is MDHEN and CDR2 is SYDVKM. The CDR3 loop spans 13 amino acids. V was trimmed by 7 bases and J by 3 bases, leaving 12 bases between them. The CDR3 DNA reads TGTGCCAGCACCTCAGGGATGGACTATGGCTACACCTTC. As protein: CASTSGMDYGYTF.

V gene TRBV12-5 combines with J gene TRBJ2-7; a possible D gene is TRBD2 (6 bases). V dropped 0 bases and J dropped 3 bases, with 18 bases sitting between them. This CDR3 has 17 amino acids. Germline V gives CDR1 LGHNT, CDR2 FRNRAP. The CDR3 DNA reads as TGTGCTAGTGGTTTGGTACTGGCAGGGACTCATGGCTACGAGCAGTACTTC. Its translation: CASGLVLAGTHGYEQYF.

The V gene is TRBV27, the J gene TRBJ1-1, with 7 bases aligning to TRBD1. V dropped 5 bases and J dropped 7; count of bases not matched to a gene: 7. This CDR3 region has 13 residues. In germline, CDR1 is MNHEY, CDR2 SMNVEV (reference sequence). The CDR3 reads CASSPATGIEAFF. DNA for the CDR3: TGTGCCAGCAGTCCGGCGACAGGGATTGAAGCTTTCTTT.

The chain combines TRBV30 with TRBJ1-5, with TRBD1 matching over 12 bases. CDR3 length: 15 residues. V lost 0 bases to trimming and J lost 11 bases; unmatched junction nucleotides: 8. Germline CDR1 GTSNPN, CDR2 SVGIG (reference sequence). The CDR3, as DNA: TGTGCCTGGAGTGTGGGGACAGGGGGCTATCGGTCCCAGCATTTT. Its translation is CAWSVGTGGYRSQHF.

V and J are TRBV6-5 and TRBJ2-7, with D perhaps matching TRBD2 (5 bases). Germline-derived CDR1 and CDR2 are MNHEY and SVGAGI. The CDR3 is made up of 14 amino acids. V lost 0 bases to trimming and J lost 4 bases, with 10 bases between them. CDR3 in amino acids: CASSYSIGGYEQYF. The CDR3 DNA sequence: TGTGCCAGCAGTTACTCGATAGGAGGATACGAGCAGTACTTC.

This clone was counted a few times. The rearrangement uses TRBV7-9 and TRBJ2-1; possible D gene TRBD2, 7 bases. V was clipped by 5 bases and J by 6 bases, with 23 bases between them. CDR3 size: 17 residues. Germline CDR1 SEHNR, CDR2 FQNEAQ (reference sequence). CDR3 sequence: CASSPPMRGRAFNEQFF. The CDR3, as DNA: TGTGCCAGCAGCCCACCGATGAGGGGGAGGGCCTTCAATGAGCAGTTCTTC.

This chain's CDR3 is CASSYVPGQGGSPLHF. CDR3 nucleotide sequence: TGTGCCAGCAGTTACGTTCCGGGACAGGGGGGATCACCCCTCCACTTT. The genes are TRBV6-5 and TRBJ1-6, with 11 positions matching TRBD1. Losses at the gene ends were 2 bases for V and 10 bases for J; bases not matched to a gene: 7. The CDR3 covers 16 residues. Germline V lookup: CDR1 MNHEY, CDR2 SVGAGI.

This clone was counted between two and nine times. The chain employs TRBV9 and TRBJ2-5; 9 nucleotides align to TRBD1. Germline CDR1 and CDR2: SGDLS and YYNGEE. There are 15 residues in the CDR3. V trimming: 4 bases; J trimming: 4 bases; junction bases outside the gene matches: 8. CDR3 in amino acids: CASSPSQGAGETQYF. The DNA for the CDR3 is TGTGCCAGCAGCCCCTCACAGGGGGCTGGAGAGACCCAGTACTTC.

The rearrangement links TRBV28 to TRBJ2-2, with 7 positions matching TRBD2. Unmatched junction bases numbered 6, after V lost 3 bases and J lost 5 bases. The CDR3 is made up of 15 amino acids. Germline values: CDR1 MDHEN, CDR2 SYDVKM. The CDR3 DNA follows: TGTGCCAGCAGTTTCCGGGGACTAAAAACCGGGGAGCTGTTTTTT. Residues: CASSFRGLKTGELFF.

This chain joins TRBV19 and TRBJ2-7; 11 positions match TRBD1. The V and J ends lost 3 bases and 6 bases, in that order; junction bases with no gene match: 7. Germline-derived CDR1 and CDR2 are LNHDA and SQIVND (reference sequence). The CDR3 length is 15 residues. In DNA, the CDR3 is TGTGCCAGTAGTATCCCCGGGACAGGGGGTGGCGAGCAGTACTTC. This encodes CASSIPGTGGGEQYF.

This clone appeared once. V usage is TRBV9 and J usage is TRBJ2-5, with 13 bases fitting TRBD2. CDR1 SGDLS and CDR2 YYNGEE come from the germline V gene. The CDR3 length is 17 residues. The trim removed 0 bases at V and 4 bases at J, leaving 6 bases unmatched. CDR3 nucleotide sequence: TGTGCCAGCAGCGTAGCACTAGCGGGGGGGTCCGGAGAGACCCAGTACTTC. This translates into CASSVALAGGSGETQYF. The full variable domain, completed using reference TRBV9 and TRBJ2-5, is DSGVTQTPKHLITATGQRVTLRCSPRSGDLSVYWYQQSLDQGLQFLIQYYNGEERAKGNILERFSAQQFPDLHSELNLSSLELGDSALYFCASSVALAGGSGETQYFGPGTRLLVL.

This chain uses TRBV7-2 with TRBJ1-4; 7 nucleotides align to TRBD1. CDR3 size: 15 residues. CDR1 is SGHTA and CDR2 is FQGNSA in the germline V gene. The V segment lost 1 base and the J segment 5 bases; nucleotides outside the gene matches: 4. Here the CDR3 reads CASSLDGQENEKLFF. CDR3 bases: TGTGCCAGCAGCTTAGACGGACAGGAGAATGAAAAACTGTTTTTT.